This TCR beta chain was recorded in a study of CD8 T cells in ankylosing spondylitis. TCRdb recomputed calls from the 5' RACE reads with MiXCR, one row per CDR3 protein. The data hold 200,000 to 250,000 distinct CDR3 sequences, with roughly a tenth observed a single time. This clonotype came up a few times. The CDR3 sequence is 15 residues long. Looked up from germline, CDR1 is SGHTA and CDR2 is FQGTGA. J gave up 7 bases and V 8 bases, and 16 bases lay outside the gene matches. This sequence was found in a male donor with ankylosing spondylitis or in good health (not recorded which). The sample comprised blood, either unsorted or a sorted T cell fraction (not recorded which). The chain uses TRBV7-3 and TRBJ2-5; 7 bases align to TRBD2. In DNA, the CDR3 is TGTGCCAGCCGGTCCGCTGGGTCTAGCGGTGGGACCCAGTACTTC. This gives the protein CASRSAGSSGGTQYF.